This T cell receptor (beta chain) was documented in a study of T cell changes during pregnancy in multiple sclerosis. At least ten counts were recorded for this clone. Assay used: immunoSEQ multiplex PCR; TCRdb lists only in-frame clones, some missing. This sample carries 45,000 to 50,000 clones, approximately 94% of them seen once, and the ten largest clones take roughly 5%. Sequencing was performed on CD8+ T cells from peripheral blood mononuclear cells, taken before pregnancy. The source is a female donor with multiple sclerosis, enrolled in a pregnancy study.

CDR3: CASSVEGQGDDEQYF. The CDR3 coding sequence is TGTGCCAGCAGCGTAGAGGGACAGGGGGACGACGAGCAGTACTTC. The chain uses TRBV9 and TRBJ2-7; the match to TRBD1 covers 11 bases. The CDR3 has 15 amino acids. Germline loops: CDR1 SGDLS, CDR2 YYNGEE. The J segment lost 5 bases and the V segment lost 0 bases, leaving 4 bases of the junction unmatched.